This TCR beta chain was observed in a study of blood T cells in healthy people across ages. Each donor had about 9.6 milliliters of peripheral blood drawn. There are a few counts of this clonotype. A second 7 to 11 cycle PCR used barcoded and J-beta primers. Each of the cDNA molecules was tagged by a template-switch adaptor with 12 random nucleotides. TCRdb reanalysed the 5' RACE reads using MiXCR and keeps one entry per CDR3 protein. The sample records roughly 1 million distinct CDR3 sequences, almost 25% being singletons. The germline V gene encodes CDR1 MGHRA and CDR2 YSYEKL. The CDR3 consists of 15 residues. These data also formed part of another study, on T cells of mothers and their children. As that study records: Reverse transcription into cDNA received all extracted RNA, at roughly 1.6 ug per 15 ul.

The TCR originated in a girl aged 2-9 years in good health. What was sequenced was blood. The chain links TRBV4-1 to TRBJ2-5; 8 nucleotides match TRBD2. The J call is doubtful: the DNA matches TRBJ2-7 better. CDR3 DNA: TGCGCCAGCAGCCAACCGGGACTAGACCCCTCCGAGCAGTACTTC. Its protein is CASSQPGLDPSEQYF.